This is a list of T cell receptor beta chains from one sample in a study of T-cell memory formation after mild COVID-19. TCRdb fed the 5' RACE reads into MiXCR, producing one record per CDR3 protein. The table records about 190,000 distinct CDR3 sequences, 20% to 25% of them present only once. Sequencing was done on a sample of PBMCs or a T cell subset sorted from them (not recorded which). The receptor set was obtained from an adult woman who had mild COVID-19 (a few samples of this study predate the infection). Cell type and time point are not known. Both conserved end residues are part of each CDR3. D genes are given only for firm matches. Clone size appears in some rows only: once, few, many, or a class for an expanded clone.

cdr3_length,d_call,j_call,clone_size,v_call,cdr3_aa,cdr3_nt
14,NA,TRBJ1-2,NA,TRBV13,CASSPGRVYYGYTF,TGTGCCAGCAGCCCAGGCAGGGTTTACTATGGCTACACCTTC
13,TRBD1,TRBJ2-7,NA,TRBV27,CASSLRDRNEQYF,TGTGCCAGCAGTCTCCGGGACAGGAACGAGCAGTACTTC
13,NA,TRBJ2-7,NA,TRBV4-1,CASSQGDRYEQYF,TGCGCCAGCAGCCAAGGTGACCGCTACGAGCAGTACTTC
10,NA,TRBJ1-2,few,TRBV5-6,CASSLSGYTF,TGTGCCAGCAGCTTGAGTGGCTACACCTTC
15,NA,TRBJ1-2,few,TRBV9,CASSPGADWYYGYTF,TGTGCCAGCTCGCCAGGCGCGGACTGGTACTATGGCTACACCTTC
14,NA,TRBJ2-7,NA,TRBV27,CASEPLGVEGKQYF,TGTGCCAGCGAACCTCTCGGTGTGGAGGGGAAGCAGTACTTC
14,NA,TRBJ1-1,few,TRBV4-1,CASSQVGFTTEAFF,TGCGCCAGCAGCCAAGTTGGTTTTACCACTGAAGCTTTCTTT
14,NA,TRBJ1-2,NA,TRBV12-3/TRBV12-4,CASSSTGTAYGYTF,TGTGCCAGCAGTTCGACCGGGACCGCCTATGGCTACACCTTC
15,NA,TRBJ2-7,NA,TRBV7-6,CASSLPEVETSEQYF,TGTGCCAGCAGCCTGCCCGAGGTGGAGACGAGCGAGCAGTACTTC
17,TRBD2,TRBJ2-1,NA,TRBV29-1,CSVGGQSGASSYNEQFF,TGCAGCGTTGGAGGTCAGAGCGGGGCCAGCTCCTACAATGAGCAGTTCTTC
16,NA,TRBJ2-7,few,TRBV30,CAWRASGTVRSYEQYF,TGTGCCTGGAGGGCATCCGGGACGGTCCGCTCCTACGAGCAGTACTTC
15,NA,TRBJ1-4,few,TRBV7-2,CASTEEQGANEKLFF,TGTGCCAGCACCGAAGAACAGGGTGCTAATGAAAAACTGTTTTTT
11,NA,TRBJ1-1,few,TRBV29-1,CSVEINTEAFF,TGCAGCGTTGAAATAAACACTGAAGCTTTCTTT
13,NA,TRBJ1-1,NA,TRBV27,CASSFSVNTEAFF,TGTGCCAGCAGTTTTTCCGTTAACACTGAAGCTTTCTTT
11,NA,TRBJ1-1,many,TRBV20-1,CSARGLTEAFF,TGCAGTGCTAGAGGTCTCACTGAAGCTTTCTTT
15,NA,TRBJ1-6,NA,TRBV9,CASSVSRAENSPLHF,TGTGCCAGCAGCGTCTCCCGGGCCGAGAATTCACCCCTCCACTTT
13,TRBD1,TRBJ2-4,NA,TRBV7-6,CASSPGGLDIQYF,TGTGCCAGCAGCCCAGGGGGCTTGGACATTCAGTACTTC
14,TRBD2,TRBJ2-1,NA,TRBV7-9,CASSAVAGADEQFF,TGTGCCAGCAGCGCCGTAGCGGGAGCCGATGAGCAGTTCTTC
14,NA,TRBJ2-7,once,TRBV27,CASSFGRAGYEQYF,TGTGCCAGCAGTTTCGGTAGGGCCGGTTACGAGCAGTACTTC
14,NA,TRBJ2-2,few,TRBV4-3,CASSQDRMRTELFF,TGCGCCAGCAGCCAAGATCGGATGAGGACGGAGCTGTTTTTT
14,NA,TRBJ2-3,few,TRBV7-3,CASSHGTGTDTQYF,TGTGCCAGCAGCCATGGGACGGGCACAGATACGCAGTATTTT
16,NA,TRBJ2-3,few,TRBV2,CASSGFSGPSTDTQYF,TGTGCCAGCAGTGGATTCTCTGGCCCAAGCACAGATACGCAGTATTTT
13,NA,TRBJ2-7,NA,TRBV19,CASSMGHLYEQYF,TGTGCCAGTAGTATGGGACACCTCTACGAGCAGTACTTC
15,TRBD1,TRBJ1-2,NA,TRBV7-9,CASSVGTGGAYGYTF,TGTGCCAGCAGCGTGGGGACAGGGGGGGCCTATGGCTACACCTTC
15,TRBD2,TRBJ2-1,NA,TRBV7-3,CASSIVAGPPGEQFF,TGTGCCAGCAGCATCGTAGCGGGGCCTCCGGGGGAGCAGTTCTTC
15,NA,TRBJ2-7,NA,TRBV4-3,CASSQGEGLGYEQYF,TGCGCCAGCAGCCAAGGTGAGGGTTTGGGCTACGAGCAGTACTTC
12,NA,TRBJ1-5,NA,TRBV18,CASSPSNQPQHF,TGTGCCAGCTCACCAAGCAATCAGCCCCAGCATTTT
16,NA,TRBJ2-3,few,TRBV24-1,CATSGRSGWGTDTQYF,TGTGCCACCAGTGGGCGGTCAGGGTGGGGCACAGATACGCAGTATTTT
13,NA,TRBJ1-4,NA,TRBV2,CASSEDLNKKLFF,TGTGCCAGCAGTGAAGACCTTAATAAAAAACTGTTTTTT
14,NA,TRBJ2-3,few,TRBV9,CASSVEGHTDTQYF,TGTGCCAGCAGCGTAGAAGGTCACACAGATACGCAGTATTTT
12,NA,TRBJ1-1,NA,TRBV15,CATSRDTGEAFF,TGTGCCACCAGCAGAGATACCGGCGAAGCTTTCTTT
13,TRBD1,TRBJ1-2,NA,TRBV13,CASSQGQAYGYTF,TGTGCCAGCAGCCAGGGACAGGCCTATGGCTACACCTTC
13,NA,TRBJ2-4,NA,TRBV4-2,CASSQDAGNIQYF,TGTGCCAGCAGCCAAGATGCGGGGAACATTCAGTACTTC
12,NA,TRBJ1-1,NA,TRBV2,CASSGSQDEAFF,TGTGCCAGCAGCGGGTCCCAAGATGAAGCTTTCTTT
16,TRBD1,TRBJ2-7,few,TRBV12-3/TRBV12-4,CASSLLFSRGTYEQYF,TGTGCCAGCAGTTTACTTTTCTCCAGGGGGACGTACGAGCAGTACTTC
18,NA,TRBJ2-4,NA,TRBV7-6,CASSQGPGEGGSKNIQYF,TGTGCCAGCAGCCAAGGGCCTGGGGAAGGGGGGTCCAAAAACATTCAGTACTTC
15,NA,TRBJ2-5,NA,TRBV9,CASSVYPSFQETQYF,TGTGCCAGCAGCGTATATCCGAGCTTCCAAGAGACCCAGTACTTC
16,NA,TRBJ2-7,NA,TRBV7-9,CASSPNGGLKLYEQYF,TGTGCCAGCAGCCCCAACGGCGGACTAAAGTTATACGAGCAGTACTTC
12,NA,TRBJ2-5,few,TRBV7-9,CASKGQAETQYF,TGTGCCAGCAAGGGACAAGCGGAGACCCAGTACTTC
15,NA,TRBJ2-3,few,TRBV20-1,CSARDQQGLPDTQYF,TGCAGTGCTAGAGATCAACAGGGTCTGCCAGATACGCAGTATTTT
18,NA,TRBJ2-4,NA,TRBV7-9,CASVGPLRGGLAKNIQYF,TGTGCCAGCGTGGGACCCCTGAGGGGGGGACTAGCCAAAAACATTCAGTACTTC
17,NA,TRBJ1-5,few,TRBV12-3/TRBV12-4,CASSFSPGRTRNQPQHF,TGTGCCAGCAGTTTCAGTCCTGGTAGGACTCGGAATCAGCCCCAGCATTTT
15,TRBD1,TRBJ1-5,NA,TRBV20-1,CSARDLGTVGQPQHF,TGCAGTGCTAGAGATTTGGGGACAGTGGGTCAGCCCCAGCATTTT
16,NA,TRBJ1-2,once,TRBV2,CASSDHLDRTSYGYTF,TGTGCCAGCAGTGACCATCTTGACAGGACGAGCTATGGCTACACCTTC
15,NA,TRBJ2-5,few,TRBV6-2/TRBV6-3,CASSREPGQQETQYF,TGTGCCAGCAGTCGGGAGCCGGGACAGCAAGAGACCCAGTACTTC
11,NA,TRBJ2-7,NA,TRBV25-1,CASSDGNEQYF,TGTGCCAGCAGTGACGGGAACGAGCAGTACTTC
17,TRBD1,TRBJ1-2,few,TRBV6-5,CASRQLLLGQGTYGYTF,TGTGCCAGCAGGCAACTTCTTCTGGGACAGGGGACTTATGGCTACACCTTC
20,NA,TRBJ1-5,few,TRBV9,CASSVPSRWLKRESNQPQHF,TGTGCCAGCAGCGTTCCTAGTCGATGGTTGAAACGGGAATCCAATCAGCCCCAGCATTTT
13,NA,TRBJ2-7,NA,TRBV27,CASSLVQGREQYF,TGTGCCAGCAGTTTGGTGCAGGGACGCGAGCAGTACTTC
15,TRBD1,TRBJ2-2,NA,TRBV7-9,CASSSGQGAPGELFF,TGTGCCAGCAGCTCAGGACAGGGGGCGCCCGGGGAGCTGTTTTTT
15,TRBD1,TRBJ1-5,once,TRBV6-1,CASSGDRDSRQPQHF,TGTGCCAGCAGTGGGGACAGGGATTCTCGTCAGCCCCAGCATTTT
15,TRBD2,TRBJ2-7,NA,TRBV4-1,CASSWGTSGDYEQYF,TGCGCCAGCAGCTGGGGGACTAGCGGGGACTACGAGCAGTACTTC
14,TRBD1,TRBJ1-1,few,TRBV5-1,CASRQTGGDTEAFF,TGCGCCAGCAGACAGACAGGGGGAGACACTGAAGCTTTCTTT